This T cell receptor (beta chain) derives from a study of blood T cell repertoires in COVID-19. Study information: Italy, Spain and the United States were the sources of the convalescent and acute COVID-19 samples. Sources were T cells, B-cell-depleted T cells, or PBMCs; the material itself was cDNA or gDNA.

In the authors' workflow: Amplified reference gene primers provided the basis for estimating nucleated cell counts. Clones were read by immunoSEQ multiplex PCR, and TCRdb kept only the in-frame ones, dropping some. V, J and clone size derive from that table, while D and trimming were established from the DNA sequence. This sample yields about 98,000 clones, of which approximately 80% are seen a single time; approximately 11% belongs to the top ten. Germline V gene lookup returns CDR1 MNHEY and CDR2 SVGAGI. The V end lost 6 bases, the J end lost 6 bases, and 11 bases lay between the germline ends. The CDR3 is 12 amino acids.

The rearrangement links TRBV6-5 to TRBJ1-2; D is possibly TRBD1 (5 bases). The receptor was derived from a man between 65 and 79 years old with active or convalescent COVID-19. Sequenced: peripheral blood. DNA for the CDR3: TGTGCCAGCAGGCCCTCGACAGATGGCTACACCTTC. It codes for CASRPSTDGYTF.